The 3 T cell receptor beta chains below were found in one sample sequenced in a study of cytomegalovirus exposure and HLA in healthy donors (dated by TCRdb to 2015 to 2018). The receptor library was made with the immunoSEQ multiplex PCR assay. For the multiplex PCR, a mixture combining 60 forward primers for TCR Vbeta segments and 13 reverse primers for TCR Jbeta segments was used. Drawn from immuneACCESS, this table holds only the in-frame rearrangements with V and J called that TCRdb kept. Clones are partly lost; checked studies trace under half to an unresolved V gene and leave the rest unexplained. Within this sample are approximately 59,000 clones, with about 78% of them counted one time only. The top ten constitute about 3% of the sample. The sequencing sample was made of PBMCs. Receptor source: a girl between 10 and 17 years old in good health and CMV-seropositive.

This clone was detected only once. The CDR3 protein is CASSKTGARDEQYF. The CDR3 DNA reads TGTGCCAGCAGTAAGACAGGGGCCAGGGACGAGCAGTACTTC. The chain employs TRBV2 and TRBJ2-7, with 8 positions matching TRBD1. This CDR3 region has 14 residues. CDR1 is SNHLY, CDR2 FYNNEI, per germline. The V segment lost 5 bases and the J segment 5 bases; nucleotides outside the gene matches: 8.

This chain connects TRBV19 to TRBJ2-5, with 8 bases fitting TRBD1. This CDR3 region has 13 residues. Germline V CDR1 and CDR2: LNHDA, SQIVND (reference sequence). V was pared by 3 bases and J by 4 bases, with 1 base of the junction left unmatched. CDR3 residues: CASSMGQVETQYF. CDR3 in DNA: TGTGCCAGTAGTATGGGACAGGTAGAGACCCAGTACTTC.

The CDR3 nucleotides read TGCGCCAGCATGGGGCAGGGGGGCTACGAGCAGTACTTC. It yields the protein CASMGQGGYEQYF. V and J are TRBV10-2 and TRBJ2-7, with a possible D match to TRBD1 (7 bases). Trimming stripped 7 bases from V and 3 bases from J, with 13 bases between. CDR1 is WSHSY, CDR2 SAAADI, per germline. The CDR3 totals 13 residues.